Listed here are 30 T cell receptor beta chains from one sample, sequenced in a study of Graves' ophthalmopathy and Graves' hyperthyroidism. Amplified TCR beta CDR3 regions were obtained using RNA transcripts as template. HTBI-primed first-round RT-PCR preceded second-round multiplex PCR. TCRdb ran MiXCR on the multiplex PCR reads and lists one entry per CDR3 protein. The table shows about 550,000 distinct CDR3 sequences, with under 40% occurring only once. The sequencing sample was made of peripheral blood or thyroid tissue (not recorded which). The receptors here all came from an adult man with Graves' hyperthyroidism.

Many counts were recorded for this clonotype. The chain employs TRBV12-3 or TRBV12-4 and TRBJ1-5; 7 nucleotides match TRBD1. V trimming: 7 bases; J trimming: 6 bases; junction bases outside the gene matches: 3. The CDR3 consists of 12 residues. The CDR3 region has the DNA TGTGCCAGCACCCAGGGGGGTCAGCCCCAGCATTTT. The encoded protein is CASTQGGQPQHF.

This clonotype occurred many times. The chain has TRBV10-3 and TRBJ2-5, with 7 nucleotides matching TRBD1. Germline V gene data show CDR1 as ENHRY and CDR2 as SYGVKD. The V and J ends lost 11 bases and 3 bases, in that order; junction bases with no gene match: 3. CDR3 length equals 11 residues. The DNA for the CDR3 is TGTGCCGCAGGGACAGAAGAGACCCAGTACTTC. Protein: CAAGTEETQYF.

This clonotype was counted a few times. CDR3 nucleotide sequence: TGTGCCAGCAGCCAAGGACTAGCGGGAGGACCCGAGCAGTACTTC. Protein: CASSQGLAGGPEQYF. The chain has TRBV3-1 and TRBJ2-7; 13 bases align to TRBD2. CDR1 is LGHDT and CDR2 is YNNKEL in the germline V gene (reference sequence). The CDR3 runs 15 residues. The V gene end was trimmed by 1 base and the J gene end by 6 bases; junction bases not matched to a gene: 3.

This clonotype came up many times. The chain has TRBV6-6 and TRBJ1-6; D not certain. The length of the CDR3 is 13 residues. Germline assignment: CDR1 MNHNY and CDR2 SVGAGI (reference sequence). The V gene lost 2 bases and the J gene lost 5 bases, with 4 bases spanning the gap. Written as DNA, the CDR3 is TGTGCCAGCAGTTACGATGATAATTCACCCCTCCACTTT. Translation: CASSYDDNSPLHF.

The CDR3 is CASSGRLAGESYEQYF. DNA for the CDR3: TGTGCCAGCAGCGGACGACTAGCGGGAGAATCCTACGAGCAGTACTTC. The rearrangement uses TRBV7-3 and TRBJ2-7; 12 bases fit TRBD2. The V gene end was trimmed by 5 bases and the J gene end by 1 base; junction bases not matched to a gene: 6. The CDR3 spans 16 residues. From germline, CDR1 is SGHTA and CDR2 FQGTGA.

V is TRBV2 and J is TRBJ2-3; no definite D call. CDR3 length: 12 amino acids. V lost 6 bases to trimming and J lost 9 bases, with 13 bases between them. The germline CDR1 and CDR2 sequences are SNHLY and FYNNEI. The DNA for the CDR3 is TGTGCCAGCAGCGAGGAAGCGCCCACGCAGTATTTT. It translates to CASSEEAPTQYF.

This clonotype was counted at least ten times. The rearrangement joins TRBV10-3 to TRBJ1-6; no clear D. Deletions cut 3 bases from V and 6 bases from J, with 6 bases between. CDR1 is ENHRY and CDR2 is SYGVKD in the germline V gene. CDR3 length equals 13 residues. CDR3 DNA: TGTGCCATCAGTGAAGGCAGTAATTCACCCCTCCACTTT. This encodes CAISEGSNSPLHF.

There are many counts of this clonotype. The V gene is TRBV9, the J gene TRBJ1-6; TRBD1 matches 9 bases. V lost 0 bases and J lost 4; bases outside the gene matches: 2. Germline loops: CDR1 SGDLS, CDR2 YYNGEE. The CDR3 loop spans 16 amino acids. The CDR3 region is CASSVGTGVYNSPLHF. In DNA form, the CDR3 reads TGTGCCAGCAGCGTAGGGACAGGGGTATATAATTCACCCCTCCACTTT.

With regard to this clonotype: One end of the junction fails to match germline, which may point to a read error. The chain recombines TRBV2 with TRBJ2-5; TRBD1 matches 7 bases. CDR1 and CDR2 from the germline V gene are SNHLY and FYNNEI. This CDR3 is built from 10 residues. CDR3 coding DNA: TGTGCCAGCAGGCCCAAAACAGGGGTCTTC. It specifies CASRPKTGVF. Full variable domain (outside the CDR3, taken from reference TRBV2 and TRBJ2-5): EPEVTQTPSHQVTQMGQEVILRCVPISNHLYFYWYRQILGQKVEFLVSFYNNEISEKSEIFDDQFSVERPDGSNFTLKIRSTKLEDSAMYFCASRPKTGVFGPGTRLLVL.

The rearrangement uses TRBV29-1 and TRBJ2-6; possibly TRBD1 for D (6 bases). V lost 7 bases, J lost 2 bases, and 15 bases lay in between. The CDR3 length is 15 residues. Germline values: CDR1 SQVTM, CDR2 ANQGSEA. As DNA, the CDR3 is TGCAGCGGGGAACAGGGCAACACTGGGGCCAACGTCCTGACTTTC. It codes for CSGEQGNTGANVLTF. Supplemented by reference TRBV29-1 and TRBJ2-6, the full variable domain reads SAVISQKPSRDICQRGTSLTIQCQVDSQVTMMFWYRQQPGQSLTLIATANQGSEATYESGFVIDKFPISRPNLTFSTLTVSNMSPEDSSIYLCSGEQGNTGANVLTFGAGSRLTVL.

The genes are TRBV7-2 and TRBJ1-3; D is unresolved. The CDR3 contains 15 residues. Trimming pared 6 bases from V and 1 base from J, leaving 13 bases between. Germline CDR1 reads SGHTA; CDR2 reads FQGNSA. CDR3 residues: CASSPRLQSGNTIYF. Here the CDR3 DNA reads TGTGCCAGCAGTCCCCGGCTACAATCTGGAAACACCATATATTTT.

The chain combines TRBV20-1 with TRBJ1-1; D gene ambiguous. V dropped 4 bases and J dropped 5 bases, with 20 bases sitting between them. Looked up from germline, CDR1 is DFQATT and CDR2 is SNEGSKA (reference sequence). This CDR3 comprises 15 residues. The CDR3 spells CSAKFDGLLRTEAFF. In DNA, the CDR3 is TGCAGTGCTAAATTCGACGGCCTCCTTCGGACTGAAGCTTTCTTT.

This clonotype was detected many times. The J gene is TRBJ1-3, the V gene TRBV5-8, with a weak D call TRBD1 (5 bases). Trimming removed 4 bases at V and 0 bases at J, with 14 bases between. This CDR3 is built from 16 residues. Germline values: CDR1 SGHTS, CDR2 YDEGEE. CDR3 region: CASSPLDTISGNTIYF. In DNA form, the CDR3 reads TGTGCCAGCAGCCCACTGGACACTATCTCTGGAAACACCATATATTTT. Full variable domain (missing parts from reference TRBV5-8 and TRBJ1-3): EAGVTQSPTHLIKTRGQQATLRCSPISGHTSVYWYQQALGLGLQFLLWYDEGEERNRGNFPPRFSGRQFPNYSSELNVNALELEDSALYLCASSPLDTISGNTIYFGEGSWLTVV.

This clonotype was counted only a few times. At one end, the junction sequence differs from germline, possibly due to a read error. The chain joins TRBV10-3 to TRBJ1-1, with 10 bases aligning to TRBD1. CDR1 is ENHRY and CDR2 is SYGVKD in the germline V gene. The CDR3 is 16 residues long. The CDR3 sequence: CASSSYETGGYTEAFF. The CDR3 region has the DNA TGTGCCAGCAGTTCCTACGAGACAGGGGGCTACACTGAAGCTTTCTTT.

This clonotype came up many times. The V and J genes are TRBV2 and TRBJ2-5; D is perhaps TRBD2 (7 bases). Trimming removed 8 bases at V and 1 base at J, with 11 bases between. The CDR3 is 13 amino acids. Germline CDR1 is SNHLY and CDR2 is FYNNEI. CDR3 in amino acids: CASRGGAQETQYF. The CDR3 DNA sequence: TGTGCCAGCCGAGGGGGGGCCCAAGAGACCCAGTACTTC.

Only a few counts were recorded for this clonotype. This CDR3 is CASSTVLSPLHF. For the CDR3, the DNA is TGTGCCAGCAGTACAGTCCTTTCACCCCTCCACTTT. The chain links TRBV12-3 or TRBV12-4 to TRBJ1-6; no clear D gene. The V and J ends lost 5 bases and 9 bases respectively, with 8 bases between them. The CDR3 runs 12 residues.

The chain recombines TRBV9 with TRBJ2-7; D call uncertain. The V gene lost 0 bases and the J gene lost 4 bases, with 11 bases spanning the gap. CDR1 and CDR2 (germline): SGDLS, YYNGEE. CDR3 size: 14 residues. The CDR3, as DNA: TGTGCCAGCAGCGTAGGGCAGGAGCTATACGAGCAGTACTTC. As protein: CASSVGQELYEQYF.

This clonotype was detected a few times. This chain links TRBV10-3 with TRBJ2-3; 10 bases agree with TRBD2. This CDR3 is built from 15 residues. V dropped 6 bases and J dropped 6; count of bases not matched to a gene: 9. Looked up from germline, CDR1 is ENHRY and CDR2 is SYGVKD. The CDR3 loop is CAIRRLAGGIDTQYF. For the CDR3, the DNA is TGTGCCATCAGGAGACTAGCGGGTGGGATTGATACGCAGTATTTT.

Comment on this clonotype: A junction boundary mismatches the germline segment, possibly from a read error. The chain links TRBV20-1 to TRBJ2-3; D remains unclear. The CDR3 runs to 11 residues. CDR1 DFQATT and CDR2 SNEGSKA come from the germline V gene (reference sequence). The CDR3 DNA sequence: TGCAGTGCTAGACTCACAGATACGCGGTATTTT. Encoded protein: CSARLTDTRYF.

There are many counts of this clonotype. This chain joins TRBV19 and TRBJ2-7; no reliable D call. CDR1 is LNHDA and CDR2 is SQIVND in the germline V gene (reference sequence). V lost 0 bases to trimming and J lost 2 bases, with 11 bases between them. The CDR3 is made up of 15 amino acids. The DNA for the CDR3 is TGTGCCAGTAGTATAGACGTCAAGGGCCCCTACGAGCAGTACTTC. It codes for CASSIDVKGPYEQYF.

This clonotype was seen only a few times. The rearrangement links TRBV7-3 to TRBJ2-3; 7 positions match TRBD2. The CDR3 is made up of 15 amino acids. The V gene's germline CDR1 is SGHTA and CDR2 FQGTGA. V was clipped by 4 bases and J by 0 bases; unmatched bases: 4. CDR3 bases: TGTGCCAGCAGCTCGCGGGGGACGAGCACAGATACGCAGTATTTT. Its protein is CASSSRGTSTDTQYF. The full variable domain, with the rest looked up from reference TRBV7-3 and TRBJ2-3, is GAGVSQTPSNKVTEKGKYVELRCDPISGHTALYWYRQSLGQGPEFLIYFQGTGAADDSGLPNDRFFAVRPEGSVSTLKIQRTERGDSAVYLCASSSRGTSTDTQYFGPGTRLTVL.

Ten or more counts support this clonotype. The V call is TRBV20-1, the J call TRBJ2-5, with TRBD1 identical over 8 bases. CDR1 and CDR2 from the germline V gene are DFQATT and SNEGSKA (reference sequence). V was pared by 7 bases and J by 5 bases, with 9 bases of the junction left unmatched. The CDR3 has 13 residues. DNA for the CDR3: TGCAGTGGTATCCAGGGGGCCTTGGAGACCCAGTACTTC. It specifies CSGIQGALETQYF.

This clonotype was observed many times. The chain is built from TRBV7-2 and TRBJ1-1, with D unresolved. V was cut by 0 bases and J by 8 bases, with 10 bases left in between. The CDR3 has 13 amino acids. Per germline, CDR1 SGHTA and CDR2 FQGNSA. Here the CDR3 reads CASSLAVRGEAFF. The DNA for the CDR3 is TGTGCCAGCAGCTTAGCCGTCCGAGGGGAAGCTTTCTTT.

Comment on this clonotype: The missing conserved phenylalanine or tryptophan at the end of this CDR3 makes a read error likely. No DNA is shown, since the ends of the CDR3 on it are uncertain; the CDR3 is the one TCRdb lists. CDR3 sequence reads: CASSQYGDS. The J gene is TRBJ2-7, the V gene TRBV7-2. The CDR3 is 9 amino acids in total, end residues counted. CDR1 is SGHTA, CDR2 FQGNSA, per germline.

Turning to this clonotype: One junction end does not reproduce the germline sequence, and a read error may be involved. The chain recombines TRBV6-5 with TRBJ2-2, with D maybe TRBD1 (6 bases). Germline values: CDR1 MNHEY, CDR2 SVGAGI. This CDR3 comprises 13 residues. The DNA for the CDR3 is TGTGTCAGCAGTTTAGCAGGGACAGGGGAGCTGTTTTTT. It encodes CVSSLAGTGELFF.

This clonotype was seen repeatedly, ten times or more. The chain joins TRBV4-1 to TRBJ2-5, with D possibly TRBD2 on 6 matching bases. Trimming pared 0 bases from V and 10 bases from J, leaving 21 bases between. Germline-derived CDR1 and CDR2 are MGHRA and YSYEKL. This CDR3 spans 16 amino acids. CDR3 bases: TGCGCCAGCAGCCAAGAATCAGAACTAGATTGGGAGGACCAGTACTTC. The encoded protein is CASSQESELDWEDQYF.

V and J are TRBV7-2 and TRBJ2-7, with 7 nucleotides matching TRBD2. The CDR3 totals 14 residues. The V gene end was trimmed by 1 base and the J gene end by 6 bases; junction bases not matched to a gene: 6. CDR1 is SGHTA and CDR2 is FQGNSA in the germline V gene. The CDR3 loop reads CASSLEGGSGEQYF. CDR3 in DNA: TGTGCCAGCAGCTTAGAGGGAGGGAGCGGCGAGCAGTACTTC.

This clonotype was detected once. One base away lies a much larger clone, so this may be a sequencing read error. J is TRBJ2-5 and V is TRBV12-3 or TRBV12-4; tentatively, D is TRBD1 (6 bases). CDR3 length: 17 residues. V lost 8 bases to trimming and J lost 2 bases, with 24 bases between them. CDR3 nucleotide sequence: TGTGCCAGCGGTGAGGTTAGCAGGGGAGTGAATCAAGAGACCCAGTACTTC. Its protein is CASGEVSRGVNQETQYF.

This clonotype was recorded at least ten times. V usage is TRBV20-1 and J usage is TRBJ1-1; 7 nucleotides align to TRBD1. V dropped 3 bases and J dropped 1; count of bases not matched to a gene: 2. The length of the CDR3 is 13 residues. The germline V gene has CDR1 DFQATT and CDR2 SNEGSKA (reference sequence). This chain's CDR3 is CSARDRSNTEAFF. Here the CDR3 DNA reads TGCAGTGCTAGGGACAGGTCGAACACTGAAGCTTTCTTT.

V gene TRBV25-1 combines with J gene TRBJ1-1, with TRBD1 as a possible D gene (5 bases). Trimming removed 8 bases at V and 1 base at J, with 11 bases between. Germline V gene lookup returns CDR1 MGHDK and CDR2 SYGVNS. This CDR3 spans 13 amino acids. CDR3 protein: CASVDSPNTEAFF. The CDR3 region has the DNA TGTGCCAGCGTTGACAGCCCGAACACTGAAGCTTTCTTT.